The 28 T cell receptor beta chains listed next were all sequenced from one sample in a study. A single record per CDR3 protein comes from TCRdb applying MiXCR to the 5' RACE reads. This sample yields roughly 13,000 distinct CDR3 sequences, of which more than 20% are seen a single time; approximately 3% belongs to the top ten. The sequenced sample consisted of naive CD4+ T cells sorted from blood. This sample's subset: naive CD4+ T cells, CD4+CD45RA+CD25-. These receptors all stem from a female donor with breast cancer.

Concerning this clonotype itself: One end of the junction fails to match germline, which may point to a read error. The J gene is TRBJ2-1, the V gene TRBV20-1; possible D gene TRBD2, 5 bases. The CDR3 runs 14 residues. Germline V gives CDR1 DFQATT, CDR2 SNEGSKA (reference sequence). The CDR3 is CSGLSSVSCNEQFF. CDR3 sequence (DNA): TGCAGCGGACTGTCATCGGTCTCCTGCAATGAGCAGTTCTTC.

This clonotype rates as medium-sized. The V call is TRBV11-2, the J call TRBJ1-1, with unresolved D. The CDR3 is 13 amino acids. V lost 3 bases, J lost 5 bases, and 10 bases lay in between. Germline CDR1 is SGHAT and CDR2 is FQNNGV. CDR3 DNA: TGTGCCAGCAGCTTGGACGGATGGACTGAAGCTTTCTTT. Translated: CASSLDGWTEAFF.

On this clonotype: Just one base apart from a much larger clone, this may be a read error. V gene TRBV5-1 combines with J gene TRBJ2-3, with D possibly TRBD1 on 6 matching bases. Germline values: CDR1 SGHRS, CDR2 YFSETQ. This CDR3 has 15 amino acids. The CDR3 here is CASSLDSSRTDTQYF. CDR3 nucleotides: TGCGCCAGCAGTTTGGACAGCAGTCGCACAGATACGCAGTATTTT. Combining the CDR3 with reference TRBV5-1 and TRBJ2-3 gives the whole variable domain KAGVTQTPRYLIKTRGQQVTLSCSPISGHRSVSWYQQTPGQGLQFLFEYFSETQRNKGNFPGRFSGRQFSNSRSEMNVSTLELGDSALYLCASSLDSSRTDTQYFGPGTRLTVL.

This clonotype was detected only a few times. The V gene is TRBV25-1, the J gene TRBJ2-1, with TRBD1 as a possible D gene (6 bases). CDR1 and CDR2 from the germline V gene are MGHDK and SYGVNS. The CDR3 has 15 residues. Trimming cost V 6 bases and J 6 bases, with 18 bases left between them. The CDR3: CASSPGQGLPNEQFF. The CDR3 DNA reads TGTGCCAGCAGCCCGGGGCAGGGGCTTCCCAATGAGCAGTTCTTC.

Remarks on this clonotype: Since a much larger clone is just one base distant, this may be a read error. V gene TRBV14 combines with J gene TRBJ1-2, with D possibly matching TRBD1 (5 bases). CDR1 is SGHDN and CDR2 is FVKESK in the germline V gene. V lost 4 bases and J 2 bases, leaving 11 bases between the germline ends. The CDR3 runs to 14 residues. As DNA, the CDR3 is TGTGCCAGCAGCCGCGGGACGTCGAACTATGGCTACACCTTC. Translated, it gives CASSRGTSNYGYTF. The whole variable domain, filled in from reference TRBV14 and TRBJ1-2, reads EAGVTQFPSHSVIEKGQTVTLRCDPISGHDNLYWYRRVMGKEIKFLLHFVKESKQDESGMPNNRFLAERTGGTYSTLKVQPAELEDSGVYFCASSRGTSNYGYTFGSGTRLTVV.

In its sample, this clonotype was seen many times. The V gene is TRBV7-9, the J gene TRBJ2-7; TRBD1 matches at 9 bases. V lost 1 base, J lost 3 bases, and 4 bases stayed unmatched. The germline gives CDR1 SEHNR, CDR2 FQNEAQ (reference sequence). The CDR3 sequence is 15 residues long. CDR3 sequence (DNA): TGTGCCAGCAGCTTAGGGGGACAGGGCGACTACGAGCAGTACTTC. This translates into CASSLGGQGDYEQYF.

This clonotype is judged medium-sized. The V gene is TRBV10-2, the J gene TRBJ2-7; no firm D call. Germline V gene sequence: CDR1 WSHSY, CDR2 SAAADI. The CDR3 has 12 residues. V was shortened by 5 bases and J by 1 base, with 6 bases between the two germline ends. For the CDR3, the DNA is TGCGCCAGCAGTCTTACTTCCTACGAGCAGTACTTC. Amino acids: CASSLTSYEQYF.

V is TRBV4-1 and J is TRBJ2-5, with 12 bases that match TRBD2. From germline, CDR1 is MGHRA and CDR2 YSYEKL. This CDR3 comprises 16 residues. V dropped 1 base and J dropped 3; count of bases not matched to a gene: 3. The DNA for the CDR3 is TGCGCCAGCAGCCAAGTGGGACTAGCGGGTAAAGAGACCCAGTACTTC. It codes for CASSQVGLAGKETQYF.

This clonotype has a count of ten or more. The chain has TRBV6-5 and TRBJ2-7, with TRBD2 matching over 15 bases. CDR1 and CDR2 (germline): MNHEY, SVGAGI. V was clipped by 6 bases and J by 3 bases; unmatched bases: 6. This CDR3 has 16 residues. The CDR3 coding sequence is TGTGCCAGCAGCTTAGGGACTAGCGGGAGGAGCTACGAGCAGTACTTC. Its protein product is CASSLGTSGRSYEQYF.

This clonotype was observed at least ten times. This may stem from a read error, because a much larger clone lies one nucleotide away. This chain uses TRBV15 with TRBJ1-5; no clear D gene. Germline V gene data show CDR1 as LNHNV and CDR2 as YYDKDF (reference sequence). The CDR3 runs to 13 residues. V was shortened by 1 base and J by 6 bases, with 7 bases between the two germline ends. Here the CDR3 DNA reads TGTGCCACCAGCAGAGCTGACGGTCAGCCCCAGCATTTT. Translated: CATSRADGQPQHF.

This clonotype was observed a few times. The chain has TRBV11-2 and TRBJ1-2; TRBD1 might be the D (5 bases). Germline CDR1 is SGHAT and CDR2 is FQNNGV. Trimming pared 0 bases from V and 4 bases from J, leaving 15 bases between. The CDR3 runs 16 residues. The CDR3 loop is CASSLDFPGLGYGYTF. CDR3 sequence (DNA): TGTGCCAGCAGCTTAGATTTTCCGGGACTAGGCTATGGCTACACCTTC. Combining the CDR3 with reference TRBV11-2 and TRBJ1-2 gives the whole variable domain EAGVAQSPRYKIIEKRQSVAFWCNPISGHATLYWYQQILGQGPKLLIQFQNNGVVDDSQLPKDRFSAERLKGVDSTLKIQPAKLEDSAVYLCASSLDFPGLGYGYTFGSGTRLTVV.

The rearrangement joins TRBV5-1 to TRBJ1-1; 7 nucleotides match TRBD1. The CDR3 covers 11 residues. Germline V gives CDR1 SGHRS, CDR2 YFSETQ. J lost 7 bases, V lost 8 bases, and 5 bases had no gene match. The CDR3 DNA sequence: TGCGCCAGTACAGGGGTGAGTGAAGCTTTCTTT. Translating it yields CASTGVSEAFF.

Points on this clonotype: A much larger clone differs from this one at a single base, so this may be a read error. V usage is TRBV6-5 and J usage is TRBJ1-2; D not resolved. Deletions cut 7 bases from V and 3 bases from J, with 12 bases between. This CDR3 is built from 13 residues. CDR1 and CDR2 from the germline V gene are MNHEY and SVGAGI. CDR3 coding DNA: TGTGCCAGCACCAGATCGTCCCACTATGGCTACACCTTC. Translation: CASTRSSHYGYTF.

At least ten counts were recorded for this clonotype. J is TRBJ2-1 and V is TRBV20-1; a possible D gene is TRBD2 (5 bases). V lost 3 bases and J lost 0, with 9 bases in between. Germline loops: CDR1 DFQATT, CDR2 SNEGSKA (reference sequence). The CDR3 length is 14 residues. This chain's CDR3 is CSASSGNSYNEQFF. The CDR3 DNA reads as TGCAGTGCTAGTTCCGGGAACTCCTACAATGAGCAGTTCTTC.

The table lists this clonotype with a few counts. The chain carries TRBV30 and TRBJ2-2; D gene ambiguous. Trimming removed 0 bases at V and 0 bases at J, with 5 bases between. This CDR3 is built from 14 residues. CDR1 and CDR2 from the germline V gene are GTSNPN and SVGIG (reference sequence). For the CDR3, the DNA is TGTGCCTGGAGTGTACTTGCGAACACCGGGGAGCTGTTTTTT. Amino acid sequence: CAWSVLANTGELFF.

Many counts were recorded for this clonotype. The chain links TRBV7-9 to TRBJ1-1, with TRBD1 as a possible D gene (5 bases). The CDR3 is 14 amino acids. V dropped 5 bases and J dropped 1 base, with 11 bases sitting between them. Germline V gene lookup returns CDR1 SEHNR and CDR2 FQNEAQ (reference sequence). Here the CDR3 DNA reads TGTGCCAGCAGCATACAGGCTCCGAACACTGAAGCTTTCTTT. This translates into CASSIQAPNTEAFF.

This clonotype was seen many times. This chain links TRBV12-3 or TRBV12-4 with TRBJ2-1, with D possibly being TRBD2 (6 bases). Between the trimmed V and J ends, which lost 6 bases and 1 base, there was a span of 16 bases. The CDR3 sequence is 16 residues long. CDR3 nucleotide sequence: TGTGCCAGCAGGAGCACCCTAGCGAGATCCTACAATGAGCAGTTCTTC. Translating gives CASRSTLARSYNEQFF.

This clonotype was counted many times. This CDR3 reads CASSPWGRETGELFF. The DNA for the CDR3 is TGTGCCAGCAGTCCGTGGGGCAGGGAGACCGGGGAGCTGTTTTTT. The genes are TRBV28 and TRBJ2-2; D is tentatively TRBD1 or TRBD2 (5 bases each). CDR3 length: 15 amino acids. Trimming stripped 5 bases from V and 5 bases from J, with 15 bases between. Germline values: CDR1 MDHEN, CDR2 SYDVKM.

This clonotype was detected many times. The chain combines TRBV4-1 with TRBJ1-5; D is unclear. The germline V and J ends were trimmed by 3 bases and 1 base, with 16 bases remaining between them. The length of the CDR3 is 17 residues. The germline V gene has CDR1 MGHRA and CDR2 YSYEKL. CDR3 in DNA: TGCGCCAGCAGCCATGAACTCGGTGGTCGGAGCAATCAGCCCCAGCATTTT. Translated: CASSHELGGRSNQPQHF.

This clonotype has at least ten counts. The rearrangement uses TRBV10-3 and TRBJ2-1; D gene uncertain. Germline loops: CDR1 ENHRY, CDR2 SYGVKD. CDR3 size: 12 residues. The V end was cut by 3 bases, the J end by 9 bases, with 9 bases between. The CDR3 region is CAISDFDSEQFF. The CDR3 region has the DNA TGTGCCATCAGTGATTTTGATAGTGAGCAGTTCTTC.

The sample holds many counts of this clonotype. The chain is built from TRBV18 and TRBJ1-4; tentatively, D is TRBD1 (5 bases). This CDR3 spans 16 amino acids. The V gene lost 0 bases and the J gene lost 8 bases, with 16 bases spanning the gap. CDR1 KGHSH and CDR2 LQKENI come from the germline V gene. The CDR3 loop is CASSPPSTGGWEKLFF. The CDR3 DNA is TGTGCCAGCTCACCACCGTCGACGGGGGGTTGGGAAAAACTGTTTTTT.

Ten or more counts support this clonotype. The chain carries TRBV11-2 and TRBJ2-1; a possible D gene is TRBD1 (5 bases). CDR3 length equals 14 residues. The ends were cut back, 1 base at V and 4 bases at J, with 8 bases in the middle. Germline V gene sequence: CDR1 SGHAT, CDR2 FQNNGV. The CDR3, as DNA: TGTGCCAGCAGCTTAGGGGGCCCATACAATGAGCAGTTCTTC. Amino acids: CASSLGGPYNEQFF. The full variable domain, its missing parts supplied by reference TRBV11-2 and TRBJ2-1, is EAGVAQSPRYKIIEKRQSVAFWCNPISGHATLYWYQQILGQGPKLLIQFQNNGVVDDSQLPKDRFSAERLKGVDSTLKIQPAKLEDSAVYLCASSLGGPYNEQFFGPGTRLTVL.

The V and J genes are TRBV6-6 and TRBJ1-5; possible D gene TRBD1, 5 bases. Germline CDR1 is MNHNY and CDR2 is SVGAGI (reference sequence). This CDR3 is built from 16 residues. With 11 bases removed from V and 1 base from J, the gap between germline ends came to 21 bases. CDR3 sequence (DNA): TGTGCCGGCGGTTACTATTCAGGGTTGAGCAATCAGCCCCAGCATTTT. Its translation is CAGGYYSGLSNQPQHF.

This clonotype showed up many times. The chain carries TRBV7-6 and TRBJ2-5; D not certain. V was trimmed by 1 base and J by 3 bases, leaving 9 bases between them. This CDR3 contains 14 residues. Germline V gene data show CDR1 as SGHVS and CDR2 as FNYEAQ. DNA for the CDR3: TGTGCCAGCAGCTTAGTTTATGCGGAAGAGACCCAGTACTTC. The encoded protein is CASSLVYAEETQYF.

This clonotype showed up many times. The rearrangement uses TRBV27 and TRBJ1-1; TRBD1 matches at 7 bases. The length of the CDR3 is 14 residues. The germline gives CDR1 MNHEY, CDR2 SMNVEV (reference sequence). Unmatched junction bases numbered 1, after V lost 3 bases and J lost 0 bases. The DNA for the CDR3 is TGTGCCAGCAGTTTCCAGGGGGTGAACACTGAAGCTTTCTTT. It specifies CASSFQGVNTEAFF.

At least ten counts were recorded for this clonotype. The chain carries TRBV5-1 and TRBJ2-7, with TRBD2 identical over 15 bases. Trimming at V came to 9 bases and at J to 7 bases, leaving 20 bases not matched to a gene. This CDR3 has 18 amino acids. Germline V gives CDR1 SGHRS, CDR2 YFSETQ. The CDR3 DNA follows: TGCGCCACCGCAATCGGACTAGCGGGAGGGCCGGGAATTGAAGAGCAGTACTTC. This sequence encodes CATAIGLAGGPGIEEQYF.

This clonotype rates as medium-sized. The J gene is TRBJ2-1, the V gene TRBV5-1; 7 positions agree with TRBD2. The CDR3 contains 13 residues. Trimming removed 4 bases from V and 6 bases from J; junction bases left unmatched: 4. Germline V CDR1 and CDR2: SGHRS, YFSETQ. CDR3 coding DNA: TGCGCCAGCAGCGGGACTAACTCCAATGAGCAGTTCTTC. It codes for CASSGTNSNEQFF.

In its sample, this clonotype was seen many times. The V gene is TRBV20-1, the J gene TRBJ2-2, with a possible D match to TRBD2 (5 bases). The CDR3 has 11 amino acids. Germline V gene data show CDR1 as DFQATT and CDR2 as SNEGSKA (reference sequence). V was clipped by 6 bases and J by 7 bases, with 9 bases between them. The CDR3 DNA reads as TGCAGTGCGAGGGCCCTCGGGGAGCTGTTTTTT. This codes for CSARALGELFF.